This T cell receptor beta chain was found in a study of lymphopenia after photon versus proton radiotherapy. The table came from immunoSEQ multiplex PCR; TCRdb's copy has only in-frame clones and leaves some out. The repertoire has roughly 17,000 clones, roughly 90% of them found once; the top ten carry around 1.8%. Per germline, CDR1 MDHEN and CDR2 SYDVKM. V was cut by 6 bases and J by 0 bases, with 16 bases left in between. CDR3 size: 16 residues. The rearrangement links TRBV28 to TRBJ2-3, with no clear D. The sample in question was peripheral blood, obtained from a patient treated with photon-based radiotherapy. This TCR was sampled from a woman in her thirties or forties with cholangiocarcinoma. Here the CDR3 reads CASSPRLSQSTDTQYF. CDR3 sequence (DNA): TGTGCCAGCAGCCCCCGACTCTCACAAAGCACAGATACGCAGTATTTT.